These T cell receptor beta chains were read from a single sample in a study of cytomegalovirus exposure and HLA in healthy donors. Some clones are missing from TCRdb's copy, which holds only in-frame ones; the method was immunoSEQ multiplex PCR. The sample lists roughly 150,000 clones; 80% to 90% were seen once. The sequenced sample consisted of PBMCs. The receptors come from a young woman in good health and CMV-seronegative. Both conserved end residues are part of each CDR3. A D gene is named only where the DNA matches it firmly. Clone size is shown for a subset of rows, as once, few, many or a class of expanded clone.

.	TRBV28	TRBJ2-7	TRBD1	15	CASSLGQGGVYEQYF	TGTGCCAGCAGTTTAGGACAGGGTGGCGTCTACGAGCAGTACTTC
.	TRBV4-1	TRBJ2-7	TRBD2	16	CASSQPLAGVSYEQYF	TGCGCCAGCAGCCAGCCTTTAGCGGGAGTCTCCTACGAGCAGTACTTC
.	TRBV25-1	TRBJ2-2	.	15	CASSGPLASTGELFF	TGTGCCAGCAGCGGCCCCCTAGCCAGCACCGGGGAGCTGTTTTTT
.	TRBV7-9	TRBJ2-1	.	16	CASSPTRVNSYNEQFF	TGTGCCAGCAGCCCGACACGTGTGAACTCCTACAATGAGCAGTTCTTC
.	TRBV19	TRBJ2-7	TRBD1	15	CASSFGQGGSYEQYF	TGTGCCAGTAGTTTCGGACAGGGGGGTTCCTACGAGCAGTACTTC
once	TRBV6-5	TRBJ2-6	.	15	CASSPWHSGANVLTF	TGTGCCAGCAGTCCCTGGCACTCTGGGGCCAACGTCCTGACTTTC
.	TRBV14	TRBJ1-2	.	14	CASSQENRYYGYTF	TGTGCCAGCAGCCAAGAGAACCGGTACTATGGCTACACCTTC
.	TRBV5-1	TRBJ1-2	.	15	CASSPSPGANYGYTF	TGCGCCAGCAGCCCGAGCCCAGGGGCTAACTATGGCTACACCTTC
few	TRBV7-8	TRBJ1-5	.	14	CASSLADRRQPQHF	TGTGCCAGCAGCTTAGCAGACAGACGTCAGCCCCAGCATTTT
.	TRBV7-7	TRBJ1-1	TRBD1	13	CASSRDSNTEAFF	TGTGCCAGCAGCCGGGACAGCAACACTGAAGCTTTCTTT
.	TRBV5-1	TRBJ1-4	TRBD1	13	CASSGNRGEKLFF	TGCGCCAGCAGCGGAAACAGGGGTGAAAAACTGTTTTTT
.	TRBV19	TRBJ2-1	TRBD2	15	CASSALAGGDNEQFF	TGTGCCAGTAGTGCCCTAGCGGGGGGGGACAATGAGCAGTTCTTC
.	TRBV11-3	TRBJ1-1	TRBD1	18	CASSLASGQVAMNTEAFF	TGTGCCAGCAGCTTAGCGTCGGGACAGGTTGCCATGAACACTGAAGCTTTCTTT
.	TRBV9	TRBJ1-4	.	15	CASSVAPATNEKLFF	TGTGCCAGCAGCGTAGCTCCTGCAACTAATGAAAAACTGTTTTTT
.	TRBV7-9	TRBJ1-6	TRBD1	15	CASSLVIGGRSPLHF	TGTGCCAGCAGCTTAGTGATAGGGGGCAGGTCACCCCTCCACTTT
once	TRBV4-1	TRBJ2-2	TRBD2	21	CASSQVGSGRLPILNTGELFF	TGCGCCAGCAGCCAAGTTGGTAGCGGGAGGCTCCCCATATTGAACACCGGGGAGCTGTTTTTT
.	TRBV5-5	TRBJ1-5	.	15	CASSMGHRSNQPQHF	TGTGCCAGCAGCATGGGACATAGGAGCAATCAGCCCCAGCATTTT
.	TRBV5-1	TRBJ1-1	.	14	CASSLFGGGEEAFF	TGCGCCAGCAGCTTGTTTGGCGGGGGGGAAGAAGCTTTCTTT
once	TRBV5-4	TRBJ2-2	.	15	CASSLLGVNTGELFF	TGTGCCAGCAGCTTGTTAGGGGTGAACACCGGGGAGCTGTTTTTT
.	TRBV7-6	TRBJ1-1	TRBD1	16	CASSLVSGTGTAEAFF	TGTGCCAGCAGCTTAGTCTCCGGGACAGGGACCGCTGAAGCTTTCTTT
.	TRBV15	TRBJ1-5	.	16	CATSSSLGAGNQPQHF	TGTGCCACCAGCTCCTCCTTGGGAGCTGGCAATCAGCCCCAGCATTTT
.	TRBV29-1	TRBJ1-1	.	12	CSVQGRTSEAFF	TGCAGCGTCCAGGGGCGAACTTCTGAAGCTTTCTTT
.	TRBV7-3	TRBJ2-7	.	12	CSSSSGIGEQYF	TGTTCCAGCAGCTCCGGGATCGGCGAGCAGTACTTC
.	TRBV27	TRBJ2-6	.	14	CASSTAGGANVLTF	TGTGCCAGCAGTACGGCGGGGGGGGCCAACGTCCTGACTTTC
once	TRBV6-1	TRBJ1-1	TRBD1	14	CASMTGQLNTEAFF	TGTGCCAGCATGACGGGACAGCTGAACACTGAAGCTTTCTTT
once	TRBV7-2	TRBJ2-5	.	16	CASSLGTGNRGETQYF	TGTGCCAGCAGCTTGGGCACGGGGAACAGAGGGGAGACCCAGTACTTC
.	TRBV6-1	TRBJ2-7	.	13	CASRSQGTYEQYF	TGTGCCAGCAGAAGCCAGGGTACCTACGAGCAGTACTTC
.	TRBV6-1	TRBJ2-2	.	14	CASSEVREAGELFF	TGTGCCAGCAGTGAAGTGAGAGAGGCCGGGGAGCTGTTTTTT
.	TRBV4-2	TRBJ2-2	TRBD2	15	CASSRTSGGAGELFF	TGTGCCAGCAGCCGGACTAGTGGGGGAGCCGGGGAGCTGTTTTTT
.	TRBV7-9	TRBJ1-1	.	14	CASSLVQVNTEAFF	TGTGCCAGCAGCTTAGTGCAGGTGAACACTGAAGCTTTCTTT
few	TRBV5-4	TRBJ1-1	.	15	CASSLGGQMYTEAFF	TGTGCCAGCAGCTTGGGGGGACAAATGTACACTGAAGCTTTCTTT
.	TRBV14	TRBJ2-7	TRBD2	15	CASSQGLADFYEQYF	TGTGCCAGCAGCCAAGGACTAGCGGACTTCTACGAGCAGTACTTC
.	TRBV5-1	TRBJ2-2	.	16	CASGRSGAANTGELFF	TGCGCCAGCGGTAGATCAGGGGCGGCGAACACCGGGGAGCTGTTTTTT
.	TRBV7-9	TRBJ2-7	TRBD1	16	CASSPRQGSRPYEQYF	TGTGCCAGCAGCCCCAGACAGGGTAGCCGACCCTACGAGCAGTACTTC
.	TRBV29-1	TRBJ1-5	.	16	CSVLVPKTDSNQPQHF	TGCAGCGTTCTCGTCCCTAAAACAGATAGCAATCAGCCCCAGCATTTT
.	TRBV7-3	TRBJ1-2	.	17	CASSDARGGVSFYGYTF	TGTGCCAGCAGCGATGCCCGGGGAGGGGTAAGTTTCTATGGCTACACCTTC
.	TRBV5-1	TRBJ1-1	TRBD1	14	CASSAQGADTEAFF	TGCGCCAGCTCCGCACAGGGGGCCGACACTGAAGCTTTCTTT
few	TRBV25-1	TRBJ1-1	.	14	CASRPPGGAKKAFF	TGTGCCAGCAGGCCCCCGGGGGGCGCAAAAAAAGCTTTCTTT
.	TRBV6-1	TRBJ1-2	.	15	CASSESSATGWGYTF	TGTGCCAGCAGTGAGTCTTCAGCTACAGGGTGGGGCTACACCTTC
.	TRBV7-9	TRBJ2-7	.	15	CSSSLTPGYSYEQYF	TGTTCCAGCAGCTTAACGCCAGGTTACTCATACGAGCAGTACTTC
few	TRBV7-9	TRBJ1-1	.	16	CASSLVPGLVGTEAFF	TGTGCCAGCAGCTTAGTTCCGGGATTGGTAGGCACTGAAGCTTTCTTT
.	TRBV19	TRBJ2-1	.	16	CASDGMTGSDYNEQFF	TGTGCCAGTGACGGTATGACCGGGAGCGACTACAATGAGCAGTTCTTC
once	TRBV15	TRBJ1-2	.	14	CATSLTRDNYGYTF	TGTGCCACCAGCCTCACGAGGGATAACTATGGCTACACCTTC
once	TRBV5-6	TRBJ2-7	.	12	CASSFFAYEQYF	TGTGCCAGCAGCTTTTTTGCGTACGAGCAGTACTTC
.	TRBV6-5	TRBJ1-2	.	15	CASSPLVGRDYGYTF	TGTGCCAGCAGCCCCCTCGTCGGCAGGGACTATGGCTACACCTTC
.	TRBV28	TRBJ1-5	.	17	CASSLGSGTYSNQPQHF	TGTGCCAGCAGTTTAGGTTCAGGGACATATAGCAATCAGCCCCAGCATTTT
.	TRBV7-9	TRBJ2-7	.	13	CSSSPRGGYEQYF	TGTTCCAGCAGCCCGAGGGGGGGCTACGAGCAGTACTTC
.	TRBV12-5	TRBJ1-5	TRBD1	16	CASVSGQSYSNQPQHF	TGTGCTAGTGTTTCGGGACAGTCTTATAGCAATCAGCCCCAGCATTTT
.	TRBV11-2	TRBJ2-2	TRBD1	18	CASSLDPDRGRLTGELFF	TGTGCCAGCAGCTTAGACCCGGACAGGGGGCGGCTGACCGGGGAGCTGTTTTTT
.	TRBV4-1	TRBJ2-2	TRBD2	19	CASSHKGGGGGTNTGELFF	TGCGCCAGCAGCCACAAGGGCGGCGGGGGGGGCACGAACACCGGGGAGCTGTTTTTT
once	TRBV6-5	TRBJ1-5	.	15	CASSRGGYSNQPQHF	TGTGCCAGCAGCCGCGGGGGTTATAGCAATCAGCCCCAGCATTTT
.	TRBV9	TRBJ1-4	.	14	CASSREFLNEKLFF	TGTGCCAGCAGCAGGGAGTTCCTTAATGAAAAACTGTTTTTT
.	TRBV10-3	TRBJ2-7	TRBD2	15	CASQREAYGSYEQYF	TGTGCCAGCCAGCGGGAGGCCTATGGCTCCTACGAGCAGTACTTC
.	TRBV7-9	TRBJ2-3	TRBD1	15	CASSLGTGAADTQYF	TGTGCCAGCAGCTTAGGGACAGGGGCCGCAGATACGCAGTATTTT
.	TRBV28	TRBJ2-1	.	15	CASRYGVEGDNEQFF	TGTGCCAGCAGATATGGGGTTGAGGGAGACAATGAGCAGTTCTTC
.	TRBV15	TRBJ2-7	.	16	CATSTHGGPLSYEQYF	TGTGCCACCAGCACTCACGGGGGGCCCTTGTCCTACGAGCAGTACTTC
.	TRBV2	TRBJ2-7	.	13	CASRAGSIYEQYF	TGTGCCAGCAGGGCAGGGTCGATCTACGAGCAGTACTTC
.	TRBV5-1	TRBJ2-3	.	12	CASSLAGETQYF	TGCGCCAGCAGCTTGGCCGGGGAGACGCAGTATTTT
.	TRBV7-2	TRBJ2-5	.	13	CASSFQGEETQYF	TGTGCCAGCAGCTTTCAGGGCGAGGAGACCCAGTACTTC